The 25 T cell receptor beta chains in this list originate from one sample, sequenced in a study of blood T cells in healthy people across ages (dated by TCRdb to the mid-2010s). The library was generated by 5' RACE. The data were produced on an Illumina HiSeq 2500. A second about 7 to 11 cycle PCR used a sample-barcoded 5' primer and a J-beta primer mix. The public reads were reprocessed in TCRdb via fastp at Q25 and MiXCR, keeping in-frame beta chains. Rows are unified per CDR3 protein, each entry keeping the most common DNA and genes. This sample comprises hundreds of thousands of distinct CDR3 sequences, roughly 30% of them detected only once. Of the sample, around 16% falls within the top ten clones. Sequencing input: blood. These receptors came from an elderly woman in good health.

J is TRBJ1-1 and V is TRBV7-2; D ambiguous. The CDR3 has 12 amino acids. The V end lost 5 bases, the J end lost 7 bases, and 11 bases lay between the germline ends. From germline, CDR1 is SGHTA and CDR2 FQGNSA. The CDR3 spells CASSALLDEAFF. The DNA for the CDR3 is TGTGCCAGCAGCGCCCTATTGGATGAAGCTTTCTTT. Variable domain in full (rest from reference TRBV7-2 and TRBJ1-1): GAGVSQSPSNKVTEKGKDVELRCDPISGHTALYWYRQSLGQGLEFLIYFQGNSAPDKSGLPSDRFSAERTGGSVSTLTIQRTQQEDSAVYLCASSALLDEAFFGQGTRLTVV.

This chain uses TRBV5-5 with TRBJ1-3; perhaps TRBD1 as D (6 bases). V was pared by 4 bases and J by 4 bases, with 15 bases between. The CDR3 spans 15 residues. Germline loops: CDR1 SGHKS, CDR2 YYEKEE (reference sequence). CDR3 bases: TGTGCCAGCAGCCTCTGGACAGCCGGAGGAAACACCATATATTTT. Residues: CASSLWTAGGNTIYF. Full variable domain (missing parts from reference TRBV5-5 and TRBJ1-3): DAGVTQSPTHLIKTRGQQVTLRCSPISGHKSVSWYQQVLGQGPQFIFQYYEKEERGRGNFPDRFSARQFPNYSSELNVNALLLGDSALYLCASSLWTAGGNTIYFGEGSWLTVV.

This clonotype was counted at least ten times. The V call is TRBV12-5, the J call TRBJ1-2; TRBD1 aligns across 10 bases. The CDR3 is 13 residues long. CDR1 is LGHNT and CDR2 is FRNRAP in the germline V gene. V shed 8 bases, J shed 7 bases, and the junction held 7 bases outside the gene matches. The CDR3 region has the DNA TGTGCTAGTAGACAGGACAGGGGGAGTGGCTACACCTTC. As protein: CASRQDRGSGYTF.

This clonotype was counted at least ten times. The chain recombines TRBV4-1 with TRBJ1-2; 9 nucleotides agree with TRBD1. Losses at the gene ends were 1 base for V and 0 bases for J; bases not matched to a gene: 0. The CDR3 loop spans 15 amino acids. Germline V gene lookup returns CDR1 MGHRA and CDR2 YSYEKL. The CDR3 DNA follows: TGCGCCAGCAGCCAAGGGACAGGGGCTAACTATGGCTACACCTTC. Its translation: CASSQGTGANYGYTF.

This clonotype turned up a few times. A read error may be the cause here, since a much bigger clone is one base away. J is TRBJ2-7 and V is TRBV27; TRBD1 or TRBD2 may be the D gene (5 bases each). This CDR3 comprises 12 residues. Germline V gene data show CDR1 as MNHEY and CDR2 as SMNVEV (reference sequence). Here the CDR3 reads CVSSRGPHEQYF. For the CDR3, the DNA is TGTGTCAGCAGCCGGGGACCCCACGAGCAGTACTTC.

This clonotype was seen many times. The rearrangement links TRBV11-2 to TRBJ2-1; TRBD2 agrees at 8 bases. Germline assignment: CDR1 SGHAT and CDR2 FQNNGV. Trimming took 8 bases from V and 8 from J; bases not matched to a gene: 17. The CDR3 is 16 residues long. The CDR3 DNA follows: TGTGCCAGCGCCCGGGACGGGGGGGCCGCGACCGATGAGCAGTTCTTC. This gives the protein CASARDGGAATDEQFF. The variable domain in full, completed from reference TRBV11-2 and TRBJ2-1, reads EAGVAQSPRYKIIEKRQSVAFWCNPISGHATLYWYQQILGQGPKLLIQFQNNGVVDDSQLPKDRFSAERLKGVDSTLKIQPAKLEDSAVYLCASARDGGAATDEQFFGPGTRLTVL.

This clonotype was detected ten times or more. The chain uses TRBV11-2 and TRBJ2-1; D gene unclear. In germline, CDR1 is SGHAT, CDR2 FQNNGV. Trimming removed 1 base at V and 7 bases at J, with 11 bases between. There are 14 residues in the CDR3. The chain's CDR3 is CASSLVVGRNEQFF. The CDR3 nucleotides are TGTGCCAGCAGCTTAGTGGTAGGGCGGAATGAGCAGTTCTTC.

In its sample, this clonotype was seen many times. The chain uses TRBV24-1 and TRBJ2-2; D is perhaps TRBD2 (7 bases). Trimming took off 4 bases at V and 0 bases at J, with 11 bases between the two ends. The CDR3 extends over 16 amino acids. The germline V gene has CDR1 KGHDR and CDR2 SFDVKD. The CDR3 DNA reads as TGTGCCACCAGTGAGACGGGGGGCGCGAACACCGGGGAGCTGTTTTTT. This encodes CATSETGGANTGELFF.

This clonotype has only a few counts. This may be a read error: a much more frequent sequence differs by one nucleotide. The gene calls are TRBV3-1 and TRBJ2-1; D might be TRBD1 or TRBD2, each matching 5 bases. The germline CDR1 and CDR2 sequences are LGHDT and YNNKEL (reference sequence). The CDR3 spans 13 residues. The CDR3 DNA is TGTACCAGCAGCCTGGGGACCGGGACTGAGCAGTTCTTC. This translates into CTSSLGTGTEQFF.

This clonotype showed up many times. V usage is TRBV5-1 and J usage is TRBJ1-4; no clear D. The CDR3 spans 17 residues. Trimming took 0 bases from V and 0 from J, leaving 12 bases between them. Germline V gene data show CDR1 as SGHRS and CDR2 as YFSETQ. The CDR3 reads CASSLGVTWSTNEKLFF. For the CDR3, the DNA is TGCGCCAGCAGCTTGGGGGTTACGTGGTCAACTAATGAAAAACTGTTTTTT.

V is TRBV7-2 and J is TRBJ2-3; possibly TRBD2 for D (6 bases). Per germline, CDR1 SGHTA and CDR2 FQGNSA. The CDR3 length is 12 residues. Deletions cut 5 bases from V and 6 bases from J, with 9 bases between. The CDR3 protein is CASSRGWDTQYF. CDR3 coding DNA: TGTGCCAGCAGCCGGGGGTGGGATACGCAGTATTTT.

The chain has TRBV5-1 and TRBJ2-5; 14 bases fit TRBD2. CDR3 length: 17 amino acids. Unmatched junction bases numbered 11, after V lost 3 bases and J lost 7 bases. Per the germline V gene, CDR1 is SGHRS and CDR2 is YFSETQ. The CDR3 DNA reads TGCGCCAGCAGCTCCTCCGGGACTAGCGGGGGTCCCTCGACCCAGTACTTC. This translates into CASSSSGTSGGPSTQYF.

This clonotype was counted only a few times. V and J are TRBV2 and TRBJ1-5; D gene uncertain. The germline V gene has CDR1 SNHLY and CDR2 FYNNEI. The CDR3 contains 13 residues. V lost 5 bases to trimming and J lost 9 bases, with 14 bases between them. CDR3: CASSTGLLGPQHF. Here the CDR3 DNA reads TGTGCCAGCAGTACGGGCCTCCTTGGGCCCCAGCATTTT.

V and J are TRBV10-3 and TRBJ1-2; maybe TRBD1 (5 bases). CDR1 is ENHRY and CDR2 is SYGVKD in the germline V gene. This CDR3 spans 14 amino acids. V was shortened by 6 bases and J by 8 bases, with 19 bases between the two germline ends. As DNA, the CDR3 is TGTGCCATCAGGGACACTCCGGGGGGTCTAGGCTACACCTTC. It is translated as CAIRDTPGGLGYTF.

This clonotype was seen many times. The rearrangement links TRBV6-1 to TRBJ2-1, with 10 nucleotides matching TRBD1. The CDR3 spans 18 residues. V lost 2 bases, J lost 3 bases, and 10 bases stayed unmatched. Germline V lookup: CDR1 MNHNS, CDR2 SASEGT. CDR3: CASSEYPRDRGLYNEQFF. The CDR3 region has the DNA TGTGCCAGCAGTGAATACCCCCGGGACAGGGGCCTCTACAATGAGCAGTTCTTC.

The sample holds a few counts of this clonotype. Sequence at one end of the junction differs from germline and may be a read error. The DNA for the CDR3 is TGTGCCAACAGTCTTTATTCGGGACGCAAAGAGACCCAGTACTTC. Translated, it gives CANSLYSGRKETQYF. The gene calls are TRBV27 and TRBJ2-5; D assignment may be TRBD1 or TRBD2 (5 bases each). CDR3 size: 15 residues. Germline lookup yields CDR1 MNHEY and CDR2 SMNVEV (reference sequence).

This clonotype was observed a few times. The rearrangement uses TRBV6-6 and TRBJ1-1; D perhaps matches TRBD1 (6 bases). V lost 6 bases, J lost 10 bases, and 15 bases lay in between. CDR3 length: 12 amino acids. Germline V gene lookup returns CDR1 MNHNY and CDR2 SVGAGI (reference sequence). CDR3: CASSQTQGRAFF. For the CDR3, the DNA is TGTGCCAGCAGCCAAACACAGGGTAGAGCTTTCTTT.

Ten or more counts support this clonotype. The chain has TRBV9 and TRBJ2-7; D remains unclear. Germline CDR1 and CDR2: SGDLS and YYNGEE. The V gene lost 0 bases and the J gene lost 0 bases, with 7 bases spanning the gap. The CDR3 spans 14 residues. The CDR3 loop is CASSVAVGSYEQYF. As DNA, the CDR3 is TGTGCCAGCAGCGTAGCGGTCGGCTCCTACGAGCAGTACTTC.

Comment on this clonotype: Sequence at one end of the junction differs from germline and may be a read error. CDR3 sequence: CASREAEGGAEQYF. CDR3 sequence (DNA): TGTGCCAGCAGGGAAGCGGAGGGTGGGGCCGAGCAGTACTTC. The chain couples TRBV6-1 to TRBJ2-7, with a weak D call TRBD2 (6 bases). Germline CDR1 and CDR2: MNHNS and SASEGT. The CDR3 spans 14 residues.

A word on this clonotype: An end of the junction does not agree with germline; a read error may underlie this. CDR3 DNA: TGTGCCAGCTCCCTGGGACTGAACTCCTGCAATGAGCAGTTCTTC. This gives the protein CASSLGLNSCNEQFF. This chain joins TRBV7-3 and TRBJ2-1; tentatively, D is TRBD2 (6 bases). The V gene's germline CDR1 is SGHTA and CDR2 FQGTGA. The CDR3 runs 15 residues.

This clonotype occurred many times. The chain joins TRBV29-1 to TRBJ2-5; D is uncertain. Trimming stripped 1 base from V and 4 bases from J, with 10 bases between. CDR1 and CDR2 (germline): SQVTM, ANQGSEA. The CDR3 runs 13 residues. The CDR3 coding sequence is TGCAGCGTTGAAGGGGGATCGGGAGAGACCCAGTACTTC. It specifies CSVEGGSGETQYF. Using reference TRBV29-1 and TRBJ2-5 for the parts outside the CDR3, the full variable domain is SAVISQKPSRDICQRGTSLTIQCQVDSQVTMMFWYRQQPGQSLTLIATANQGSEATYESGFVIDKFPISRPNLTFSTLTVSNMSPEDSSIYLCSVEGGSGETQYFGPGTRLLVL.

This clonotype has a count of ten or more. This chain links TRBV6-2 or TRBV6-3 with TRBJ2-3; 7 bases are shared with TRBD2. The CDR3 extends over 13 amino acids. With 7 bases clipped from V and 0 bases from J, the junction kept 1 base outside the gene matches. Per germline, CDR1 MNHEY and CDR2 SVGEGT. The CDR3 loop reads CASKRGSTDTQYF. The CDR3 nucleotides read TGTGCCAGCAAGCGGGGAAGCACAGATACGCAGTATTTT.

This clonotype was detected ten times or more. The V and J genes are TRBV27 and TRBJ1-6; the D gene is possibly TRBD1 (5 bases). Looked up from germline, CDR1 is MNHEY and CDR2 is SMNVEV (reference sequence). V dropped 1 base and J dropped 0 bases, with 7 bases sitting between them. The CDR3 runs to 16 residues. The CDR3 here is CASSLFGGSYNSPLHF. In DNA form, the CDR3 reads TGTGCCAGCAGTTTATTTGGGGGCTCCTATAATTCACCCCTCCACTTT.

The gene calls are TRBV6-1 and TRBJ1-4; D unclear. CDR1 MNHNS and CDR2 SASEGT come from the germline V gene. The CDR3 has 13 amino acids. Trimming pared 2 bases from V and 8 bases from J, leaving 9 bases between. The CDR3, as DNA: TGTGCCAGCAGTGAATACCGGAGAGAAAAACTGTTTTTT. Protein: CASSEYRREKLFF.

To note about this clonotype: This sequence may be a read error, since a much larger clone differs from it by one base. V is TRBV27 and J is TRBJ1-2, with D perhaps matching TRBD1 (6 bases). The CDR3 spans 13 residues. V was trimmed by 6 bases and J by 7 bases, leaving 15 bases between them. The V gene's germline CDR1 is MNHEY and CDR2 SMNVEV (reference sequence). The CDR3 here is CASRHGQSCGYTF. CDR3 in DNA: TGTGCCAGCAGGCATGGACAGAGCTGTGGCTACACCTTC.